The source of this T cell receptor beta chain is a study of CD8+CD57+ T cells in acquired aplastic anemia. The TCR beta profiling, which covered VDJ combination and CDR3 sequence, was carried out using genomic DNA as the template. TCRdb re-called the reads with MiXCR, one entry per CDR3 protein. The profile shows some 160,000 distinct CDR3 sequences, 40% to 55% of them singletons. Patients selected for sequencing had displayed CD8+CD57+ cell expansion by flow cytometry. The source of this sequence is a human donor with aplastic anemia. Source material: sorted CD4+, CD8+, or CD8+CD57+ T cells (not recorded which) from PBMCs.

As DNA, the CDR3 is TGTGCCACCAGTGGGGGGAATACCCCTTACGAGCAGTACTTC. Encoded protein: CATSGGNTPYEQYF. The chain employs TRBV24-1 and TRBJ2-7; tentatively, D is TRBD1 or TRBD2 (5 bases each). The V end lost 5 bases, the J end lost 4 bases, and 14 bases lay between the germline ends. The CDR3 runs 14 residues. Germline CDR1 and CDR2: KGHDR and SFDVKD.